A single sample gave rise to the 20 T cell receptor beta chains below, sequenced in a study of blood T cell repertoires in COVID-19. Profiling relied on immunoSEQ multiplex PCR, and the TCRdb table lists in-frame clones only, not all of them. The sample has 270,000 or so clones; around 82% are singletons. The specimen sequenced was peripheral blood. The source is a woman between 18 and 29 years old with acute or convalescent COVID-19.

The genes are TRBV6-5 and TRBJ2-7; TRBD1 matches 10 bases. V gave up 7 bases and J gave up 5 bases; unmatched junction bases: 11. Germline V gives CDR1 MNHEY, CDR2 SVGAGI. This CDR3 has 15 amino acids. This CDR3 is CASIAPGTGVHEQYF. CDR3 DNA: TGTGCCAGCATAGCACCCGGGACAGGGGTCCACGAGCAGTACTTC.

The chain is built from TRBV18 and TRBJ1-1, with D maybe TRBD1 (6 bases). The V gene lost 4 bases and the J gene lost 4 bases, with 13 bases spanning the gap. CDR1 is KGHSH and CDR2 is LQKENI in the germline V gene. The CDR3 is 14 amino acids. The DNA of the CDR3 is TGTGCCAGCTCACTAACAGGGTCTGGCACTGAAGCTTTCTTT. Its translation: CASSLTGSGTEAFF. The whole variable domain, remainder taken from reference TRBV18 and TRBJ1-1, is NAGVMQNPRHLVRRRGQEARLRCSPMKGHSHVYWYRQLPEEGLKFMVYLQKENIIDESGMPKERFSAEFPKEGPSILRIQQVVRGDSAAYFCASSLTGSGTEAFFGQGTRLTVV.

This clone was found a few times. The genes are TRBV5-1 and TRBJ2-3, with TRBD2 matching over 8 bases. The CDR3 has 14 amino acids. Germline CDR1 SGHRS, CDR2 YFSETQ. V dropped 8 bases and J dropped 0; count of bases not matched to a gene: 5. The CDR3 DNA reads TGCGCCAGTGATAGCGGGGAAAGCACAGATACGCAGTATTTT. Residues: CASDSGESTDTQYF.

The chain combines TRBV27 with TRBJ2-1, with 7 bases lining up with TRBD2. V was pared by 6 bases and J by 12 bases, with 5 bases of the junction left unmatched. Germline CDR1 is MNHEY and CDR2 is SMNVEV (reference sequence). The CDR3 consists of 11 residues. CDR3 bases: TGTGCCAGCAGGAGAGGGAGGGGGCAGTTCTTC. It translates to CASRRGRGQFF.

In DNA, the CDR3 is TGTGCCAGCTCCCCCAGGGGGGAAGGCTACACCTTC. Translation gives CASSPRGEGYTF. V gene TRBV18 combines with J gene TRBJ1-2; 7 positions agree with TRBD1. CDR3 length: 12 residues. The germline gives CDR1 KGHSH, CDR2 LQKENI. J lost 8 bases, V lost 6 bases, and 6 bases had no gene match.

The gene calls are TRBV10-3 and TRBJ1-2, with D unclear. With 1 base removed from V and 4 bases from J, the gap between germline ends came to 10 bases. Germline V lookup: CDR1 ENHRY, CDR2 SYGVKD. This CDR3 region has 14 residues. CDR3: CAISELGGSYGYTF. The CDR3, as DNA: TGTGCCATCAGTGAGTTGGGAGGTAGCTATGGCTACACCTTC.

J is TRBJ1-2 and V is TRBV28; tentatively, D is TRBD1 (6 bases). CDR1 and CDR2 (germline): MDHEN, SYDVKM. The CDR3 consists of 16 residues. Trimming took off 7 bases at V and 5 bases at J, with 23 bases between the two ends. The CDR3 DNA follows: TGTGCCAGCACCCCCTTGGGGAGCAGGGGTGCTTATGGCTACACCTTC. It encodes CASTPLGSRGAYGYTF.

For the CDR3, the DNA is TGTGCCACCAGTGATAGCCGGGACAGGGGAAATCAGCCCCAGCATTTT. Translating gives CATSDSRDRGNQPQHF. The chain combines TRBV24-1 with TRBJ1-5; 10 bases align to TRBD1. The CDR3 sequence is 16 residues long. Germline trimming cut 3 bases from V and 4 bases from J; bases unmatched to any gene: 5. The germline V gene has CDR1 KGHDR and CDR2 SFDVKD.

The V and J genes are TRBV29-1 and TRBJ2-5; 14 nucleotides line up with TRBD2. Trimming at V came to 5 bases and at J to 6 bases, leaving 5 bases not matched to a gene. Looked up from germline, CDR1 is SQVTM and CDR2 is ANQGSEA. The CDR3 covers 14 residues. The CDR3 is CSVFGTSGSKTQYF. For the CDR3, the DNA is TGCAGCGTTTTCGGGACTAGCGGGAGTAAGACCCAGTACTTC.

The rearrangement joins TRBV4-2 to TRBJ1-1, with 10 nucleotides matching TRBD1. The CDR3 runs to 15 residues. Germline-derived CDR1 and CDR2 are LGHNA and YNFKEQ. V shed 2 bases, J shed 1 base, and the junction held 1 base outside the gene matches. The CDR3 region has the DNA TGTGCCAGCAGCCAAAGGACAGGGGGGAACACTGAAGCTTTCTTT. Residues: CASSQRTGGNTEAFF.

This clone occurred a few times. This chain joins TRBV29-1 and TRBJ2-1, with TRBD2 as a possible D gene (6 bases). V lost 8 bases, J lost 6 bases, and 14 bases lay in between. Germline V gene lookup returns CDR1 SQVTM and CDR2 ANQGSEA. The CDR3 runs 12 residues. The CDR3 DNA sequence: TGCAGCCTCACTAGCTATGGCAATGAGCAGTTCTTC. Translated, it gives CSLTSYGNEQFF.

The chain recombines TRBV30 with TRBJ2-2, with 7 bases fitting TRBD2. Germline CDR1 is GTSNPN and CDR2 is SVGIG (reference sequence). The CDR3 consists of 17 residues. The trim removed 1 base at V and 0 bases at J, leaving 8 bases unmatched. The CDR3 sequence is CAWSGIAGRANTGELFF. The CDR3 region has the DNA TGTGCCTGGAGTGGTATAGCGGGCCGCGCGAACACCGGGGAGCTGTTTTTT. The full variable domain, with the rest looked up from reference TRBV30 and TRBJ2-2, is SQTIHQWPATLVQPVGSPLSLECTVEGTSNPNLYWYRQAAGRGLQLLFYSVGIGQISSEVPQNLSASRPQDRQFILSSKKLLLSDSGFYLCAWSGIAGRANTGELFFGEGSRLTVL.

The gene calls are TRBV11-2 and TRBJ2-3, with D possibly matching TRBD1 (5 bases). Trimming left V 4 bases short and J 1 base short, with 9 bases between. Germline V CDR1 and CDR2: SGHAT, FQNNGV. This CDR3 is 14 amino acids long. CDR3 loop: CASSSDTRTDTQYF. In DNA form, the CDR3 reads TGTGCCAGCAGCTCGGACACTCGCACAGATACGCAGTATTTT.

The V call is TRBV19, the J call TRBJ1-5; weak D call: TRBD1 (5 bases). There are 15 residues in the CDR3. The V and J ends lost 2 bases and 5 bases respectively, with 13 bases between them. The germline V gene encodes CDR1 LNHDA and CDR2 SQIVND (reference sequence). The CDR3 DNA is TGTGCCAGTAGTATACCCAGCAGGGTGGATCAGCCCCAGCATTTT. Encoded protein: CASSIPSRVDQPQHF.

This chain joins TRBV3-1 (or the pseudogene TRBV3-2) and TRBJ2-7, with D possibly TRBD2 on 7 matching bases. The ends were cut back, 0 bases at V and 2 bases at J, with 11 bases in the middle. Germline loops: CDR1 LGHDT, CDR2 YNNKEL (reference sequence). There are 15 residues in the CDR3. The CDR3 DNA reads TGTGCCAGCAGCCAAGAGGGGGGGCCAACCTACGAGCAGTACTTC. Translated, it gives CASSQEGGPTYEQYF.

This chain joins TRBV28 and TRBJ1-2; perhaps TRBD1 as D (6 bases). This CDR3 has 16 residues. V was clipped by 7 bases and J by 0 bases, with 18 bases between them. Germline V CDR1 and CDR2: MDHEN, SYDVKM. Here the CDR3 reads CASTIGGGAPNYGYTF. CDR3 sequence (DNA): TGTGCCAGCACCATAGGCGGGGGGGCCCCTAACTATGGCTACACCTTC.

This rearrangement joins TRBV11-2 to TRBJ2-7; perhaps TRBD2 as D (5 bases). Germline V gene sequence: CDR1 SGHAT, CDR2 FQNNGV. V was cut by 0 bases and J by 5 bases, with 14 bases left in between. The CDR3 totals 15 residues. The CDR3 DNA follows: TGTGCCAGCAGCTTAGAACGGCTTGGGGAGAACGAGCAGTACTTC. Its translation is CASSLERLGENEQYF.

The chain carries TRBV5-1 and TRBJ2-7; D ambiguous. Germline CDR1 reads SGHRS; CDR2 reads YFSETQ. The CDR3 runs 15 residues. The ends were cut back, 0 bases at V and 0 bases at J, with 10 bases in the middle. CDR3 protein: CASSLGKEFSYEQYF. The CDR3 DNA reads as TGCGCCAGCAGCTTGGGCAAGGAGTTCTCCTACGAGCAGTACTTC.

V gene TRBV12-5 combines with J gene TRBJ2-5; maybe TRBD1 (5 bases). Trimming took off 3 bases at V and 4 bases at J, with 9 bases between the two ends. The CDR3 has 13 amino acids. CDR1 and CDR2 (germline): LGHNT, FRNRAP. In DNA form, the CDR3 reads TGTGCTAGTGGTTTCCAGGGTGCAGAGACCCAGTACTTC. It codes for CASGFQGAETQYF.

The V call is TRBV5-1, the J call TRBJ2-1, with 8 bases matching TRBD1. This CDR3 spans 16 amino acids. J lost 9 bases, V lost 1 base, and 12 bases had no gene match. Germline loops: CDR1 SGHRS, CDR2 YFSETQ. CDR3 region: CASSLSGTGNGGEQFF. In DNA, the CDR3 is TGCGCCAGCAGCTTGTCCGGGACAGGCAACGGCGGTGAGCAGTTCTTC.